One T cell receptor (beta chain) is described in this entry. This entry comes from a study of blood T cell repertoires in COVID-19. As for the study in general: The samples span acute and convalescent COVID-19 from the United States, Italy and Spain. T cells, B-cell-depleted T cells, or PBMCs provided the cDNA or gDNA that served as material.

Looked up from germline, CDR1 is MNHEY and CDR2 is SVGEGT. The CDR3 is 16 amino acids. V gave up 4 bases and J gave up 5 bases; unmatched junction bases: 11. Original processing methods: Researchers report that nucleated cell counts were estimated from reference gene primer amplification. Sequencing used immunoSEQ multiplex PCR; TCRdb keeps in-frame clones, though not all of them. That table is the source of V, J and clone size, and D and trimming were worked out from the DNA. The table lists about 490,000 clones, approximately 83% of them singletons. The origin of this receptor is a human donor in a cohort sampled during active COVID-19. V gene TRBV6-2 or TRBV6-3 combines with J gene TRBJ2-1; TRBD2 agrees at 7 bases. The sequenced sample was peripheral blood. This CDR3 is CASSSPAGVHNNEQFF. CDR3 DNA sequence: TGTGCCAGCAGTTCGCCTGCGGGAGTTCACAACAATGAGCAGTTCTTC.